This T cell receptor beta chain is drawn from a study of naive and memory T cell subsets. Germline V gives CDR1 LGHNT, CDR2 FRNRAP. The CDR3 has 15 residues. V lost 4 bases and J lost 8, with 18 bases in between. Overall study findings and caveats: A clonotype means one alpha or beta sequence, not an alpha/beta pair. TCR counts from RNA may reflect activation-linked expression changes.

An equimolar mix of two oligonucleotides served as the beta constant-region primer for TRBC1 and TRBC2. The ligated cDNA underwent four PCR rounds using SP2 and nested alpha and beta constant-region primers. The cDNA 3' end received a ligated single-stranded oligonucleotide carrying the SP2 primer and a 12-nucleotide UMI. TCRdb analysed the UMI-ligation and nested PCR reads with MiXCR anew, one entry per CDR3 protein. The sample lists over 30,000 distinct CDR3 sequences; about 18% were seen once. This clonotype occurred many times. The antigen is undetermined. The gene calls are TRBV12-5 and TRBJ2-1; D unclear. Sequencing was carried out using effector memory CD4+ T cells from blood. This sample's subset: effector memory, CD45RA- CD27-. The sequence was obtained from a human donor in good health. CDR3 protein: CASGYSISAADEQFF. The CDR3 DNA is TGTGCTAGTGGTTATTCTATTTCGGCCGCCGATGAGCAGTTCTTC.